This TCR beta chain emerged from a study of T cell responses to AZD1222 COVID-19 vaccine. Some clones are missing from TCRdb's copy, which holds only in-frame ones; the method was immunoSEQ multiplex PCR. Altogether about 72,000 clones are present, 89% being singletons, with the ten largest covering under 30%. The specimen comprised peripheral blood, sampled 28 days after the second AZD1222 dose. The receptor comes from an adult who received the AZD1222 COVID-19 vaccine.

CDR3 bases: TGTGCCAGCAGGCTAGGGACAGCTACCTCCTACGAGCAGTACTTC. It specifies CASRLGTATSYEQYF. This chain links TRBV3-1 (or the pseudogene TRBV3-2) with TRBJ2-7, with 7 bases lining up with TRBD1. Losses at the gene ends were 6 bases for V and 0 bases for J; bases not matched to a gene: 8. Germline CDR1 LGHDT, CDR2 YNNKEL (reference sequence). This CDR3 region has 15 residues.